The 25 T cell receptor beta chains listed next were all sequenced from one sample in a study of T cells after yellow fever vaccination. TCRdb re-called the 5' RACE reads with MiXCR, one entry per CDR3 protein. There are about 330,000 distinct CDR3 sequences in the sample; about 6.9% occur only once, and about 18% lies in the top ten. This specimen was PBMCs, taken 45 days after the first yellow fever vaccination. Source of these receptors: a man between 18 and 29 years old who received the YFV17D yellow fever vaccine.

This clonotype was picked up a small number of times. This rearrangement joins TRBV18 to TRBJ2-1, with D tentatively TRBD1 (6 bases). Looked up from germline, CDR1 is KGHSH and CDR2 is LQKENI. Trimming pared 6 bases from V and 7 bases from J, leaving 16 bases between. This CDR3 has 14 residues. Here the CDR3 reads CASSTTGVGNEQFF. The DNA of the CDR3 is TGTGCCAGCTCGACGACAGGAGTCGGGAATGAGCAGTTCTTC.

This clonotype has only a few counts. The rearrangement uses TRBV29-1 and TRBJ2-1; no firm D call. The CDR3 consists of 12 residues. V was trimmed by 2 bases and J by 4 bases, leaving 6 bases between them. CDR1 is SQVTM and CDR2 is ANQGSEA in the germline V gene. The DNA for the CDR3 is TGCAGCGTTGAAATCAAATACAATGAGCAGTTCTTC. The encoded protein is CSVEIKYNEQFF.

This clonotype was picked up many times. The V call is TRBV7-9, the J call TRBJ2-1, with a weak D call TRBD2 (5 bases). The germline CDR1 and CDR2 sequences are SEHNR and FQNEAQ (reference sequence). Trimming left V 5 bases short and J 0 bases short, with 14 bases between. This CDR3 has 16 residues. CDR3 sequence: CASSEKTGGSYNEQFF. The CDR3 nucleotides are TGTGCCAGCAGCGAAAAAACCGGAGGCTCCTACAATGAGCAGTTCTTC.

The table lists this clonotype with many counts. V gene TRBV12-3 or TRBV12-4 combines with J gene TRBJ1-2, with D hard to call. The CDR3 is 14 residues long. V gave up 0 bases and J gave up 5 bases, with 10 bases separating them. The CDR3 DNA reads as TGTGCCAGCAGTTTAGCCACGGCCACATATGGCTACACCTTC. Amino acids: CASSLATATYGYTF.

This clonotype has ten or more counts. CDR3 DNA sequence: TGCGCCAGCAGCCAAGATTCCGTGGCTACCCTGCGGAATGAGCAGTTCTTC. Its translation: CASSQDSVATLRNEQFF. The chain has TRBV4-3 and TRBJ2-1; no firm D call. The length of the CDR3 is 17 residues. In germline, CDR1 is LGHNA, CDR2 YSLEER. The V and J ends lost 0 bases and 7 bases respectively, with 19 bases between them.

This clonotype was seen only a few times. V usage is TRBV27 and J usage is TRBJ2-3, with a tentative D call TRBD1 (7 bases). Trimming cost V 4 bases and J 5 bases, with 22 bases left between them. The CDR3 length is 17 residues. Germline V CDR1 and CDR2: MNHEY, SMNVEV (reference sequence). The CDR3 reads CASSSGDSPTFRDTQYF. The CDR3 DNA reads as TGTGCCAGCAGTTCGGGGGACAGTCCCACCTTCCGAGATACGCAGTATTTT.

This chain connects TRBV20-1 to TRBJ2-3, with 12 bases fitting TRBD2. Trimming took 6 bases from V and 10 from J; bases not matched to a gene: 11. Germline CDR1 and CDR2: DFQATT and SNEGSKA (reference sequence). The CDR3 contains 14 residues. The CDR3 spells CSAELAGGALAQYF. In nucleotides, the CDR3 is TGCAGTGCAGAGCTAGCGGGGGGGGCCTTGGCGCAGTATTTT.

V is TRBV5-5 and J is TRBJ2-7, with 7 bases that match TRBD1. The CDR3 is 14 residues long. Germline loops: CDR1 SGHKS, CDR2 YYEKEE (reference sequence). V was pared by 5 bases and J by 6 bases, with 11 bases of the junction left unmatched. This CDR3 reads CASRIIQGNGEQYV. The CDR3 nucleotides read TGTGCCAGCAGGATCATACAGGGGAACGGCGAGCAGTACGTC.

In this sample, this clonotype turned up a few times. The rearrangement joins TRBV20-1 to TRBJ2-5; 7 bases fit TRBD2. Unmatched junction bases numbered 12, after V lost 5 bases and J lost 3 bases. Germline-derived CDR1 and CDR2 are DFQATT and SNEGSKA (reference sequence). The CDR3 has 15 amino acids. This CDR3 reads CSARDYPRPEETQYF. In DNA, the CDR3 is TGCAGTGCTCGGGACTACCCTCGGCCGGAAGAGACCCAGTACTTC.

V is TRBV2 and J is TRBJ1-2; no reliable D call. CDR1 is SNHLY and CDR2 is FYNNEI in the germline V gene. This CDR3 has 12 residues. Trimming pared 8 bases from V and 8 bases from J, leaving 15 bases between. The CDR3 spells CASEGGPTGYTF. In DNA form, the CDR3 reads TGTGCCAGCGAGGGCGGCCCAACCGGCTACACCTTC.

This clonotype was seen a few times. This chain uses TRBV12-3 or TRBV12-4 with TRBJ1-2, with D perhaps TRBD1 (5 bases). V was trimmed by 5 bases and J by 4 bases, leaving 14 bases between them. The CDR3 consists of 14 residues. DNA of the CDR3: TGTGCCAGCAGTATTGCAGGGATCGGCTATGGCTACACCTTC. Encoded protein: CASSIAGIGYGYTF.

This rearrangement joins TRBV11-3 to TRBJ1-2, with D possibly being TRBD1 (6 bases). Trimming pared 3 bases from V and 0 bases from J, leaving 29 bases between. CDR3 size: 21 residues. CDR1 and CDR2 (germline): SGHNT, YENEEA. CDR3 DNA sequence: TGTGCCAGCAGCTTCCCTCCCCCGACGGACAGCAAAATTGTACCTAACTATGGCTACACCTTC. It encodes CASSFPPPTDSKIVPNYGYTF.

This clonotype was counted a few times. This rearrangement joins TRBV6-1 to TRBJ2-2, with 9 bases matching TRBD2. The CDR3 consists of 15 residues. With V trimmed by 6 bases and J by 7 bases, 9 bases remained unmatched. The germline gives CDR1 MNHNS, CDR2 SASEGT. CDR3 amino acids: CASSPSGGFVGELFF. Here the CDR3 DNA reads TGTGCCAGCAGCCCCAGCGGGGGGTTTGTCGGGGAGCTGTTTTTT.

Ten or more counts support this clonotype. The V call is TRBV7-2, the J call TRBJ1-2; 7 nucleotides agree with TRBD1. This CDR3 is 13 amino acids long. Germline V gives CDR1 SGHTA, CDR2 FQGNSA. The J segment lost 3 bases and the V segment lost 6 bases, leaving 4 bases of the junction unmatched. The CDR3 bases are TGTGCCAGCAGTTTTGACAGGGACTATGGCTACACCTTC. As protein: CASSFDRDYGYTF. Full variable domain (outside the CDR3, taken from reference TRBV7-2 and TRBJ1-2): GAGVSQSPSNKVTEKGKDVELRCDPISGHTALYWYRQSLGQGLEFLIYFQGNSAPDKSGLPSDRFSAERTGGSVSTLTIQRTQQEDSAVYLCASSFDRDYGYTFGSGTRLTVV.

There are a few counts of this clonotype. The chain combines TRBV29-1 with TRBJ2-2; D unresolved. The V and J ends lost 5 bases and 2 bases respectively, with 9 bases between them. CDR1 and CDR2 (germline): SQVTM, ANQGSEA. The CDR3 runs 13 residues. CDR3 nucleotides: TGCAGCGTTCGCAGACAAAACACCGGGGAGCTGTTTTTT. Its translation is CSVRRQNTGELFF.

The chain combines TRBV4-3 with TRBJ2-7; TRBD2 might be the D (5 bases). Trimming took 9 bases from V and 8 from J, leaving 20 bases between them. CDR1 is LGHNA and CDR2 is YSLEER in the germline V gene. The CDR3 spans 13 residues. The CDR3 nucleotides read TGCGCCAGGTTGGAGGACGCCGGACCAAAGCAGTACTTC. It yields the protein CARLEDAGPKQYF.

The gene calls are TRBV7-9 and TRBJ1-1, with D uncertain. This CDR3 is 12 amino acids long. Germline lookup yields CDR1 SEHNR and CDR2 FQNEAQ (reference sequence). V was pared by 5 bases and J by 6 bases, with 10 bases between. CDR3 protein: CASSLTSPEAFF. The CDR3, as DNA: TGTGCCAGCAGCCTGACAAGCCCTGAAGCTTTCTTT.

This clonotype was picked up many times. V is TRBV12-3 or TRBV12-4 and J is TRBJ1-1, with D tentatively TRBD1 (6 bases). CDR3 length: 13 amino acids. Between the trimmed V and J ends, which lost 6 bases and 10 bases, there was a span of 18 bases. The CDR3 reads CASRLTGMDLAFF. CDR3 coding DNA: TGTGCCAGCAGATTAACAGGGATGGATTTAGCTTTCTTT.

This clonotype was observed a few times. The chain couples TRBV24-1 to TRBJ1-5; 9 nucleotides agree with TRBD1. This CDR3 has 19 amino acids. V lost 2 bases to trimming and J lost 2 bases; unmatched junction nucleotides: 12. Germline V gene sequence: CDR1 KGHDR, CDR2 SFDVKD. The CDR3 loop is CATSDSFGQGTFGNQPQHF. As DNA, the CDR3 is TGTGCCACCAGTGATTCTTTCGGACAGGGGACGTTTGGCAATCAGCCCCAGCATTTT.

Ten or more counts support this clonotype. The CDR3 is CASSQPVAEETQYF. The CDR3 DNA sequence: TGTGCCAGCAGCCAACCCGTTGCCGAGGAGACCCAGTACTTC. The chain is built from TRBV7-9 and TRBJ2-5; D gene ambiguous. CDR3 size: 14 residues. CDR1 SEHNR and CDR2 FQNEAQ come from the germline V gene (reference sequence). Trimming stripped 5 bases from V and 5 bases from J, with 15 bases between.

This clonotype was detected ten times or more. The genes are TRBV6-1 and TRBJ2-7, with D perhaps matching TRBD1 (6 bases). The CDR3 is 15 residues long. Germline values: CDR1 MNHNS, CDR2 SASEGT. CDR3 region: CAPAGWAGALYEQYF. Here the CDR3 DNA reads TGTGCTCCTGCCGGGTGGGCAGGGGCTTTGTACGAGCAGTACTTC.

This clonotype was seen many times. This chain joins TRBV28 and TRBJ2-2; 7 bases line up with TRBD1. CDR1 and CDR2 (germline): MDHEN, SYDVKM. The CDR3 sequence is 15 residues long. J lost 3 bases, V lost 10 bases, and 11 bases had no gene match. In DNA, the CDR3 is TGTGCCACCCTTCCCGGTGACAGGGACACCGGGGAGCTGTTTTTT. This codes for CATLPGDRDTGELFF. Based on the CDR3 plus reference TRBV28 and TRBJ2-2, the full variable domain is DVKVTQSSRYLVKRTGEKVFLECVQDMDHENMFWYRQDPGLGLRLIYFSYDVKMKEKGDIPEGYSVSREKKERFSLILESASTNQTSMYLCATLPGDRDTGELFFGEGSRLTVL.

This chain uses TRBV12-3 or TRBV12-4 with TRBJ2-1, with D possibly matching TRBD1 (5 bases). V lost 6 bases and J lost 1, with 16 bases in between. The CDR3 totals 16 residues. In DNA, the CDR3 is TGTGCCAGCAGCCCCCAGGGCAGGGCGTCCTACAATGAGCAGTTCTTC. This gives the protein CASSPQGRASYNEQFF.

The chain uses TRBV6-5 and TRBJ2-7; D uncertain. The germline CDR1 and CDR2 sequences are MNHEY and SVGAGI. The V and J ends lost 5 bases and 6 bases respectively, with 11 bases between them. This CDR3 is built from 12 residues. The CDR3 sequence is CASSTDLGEQYF. In DNA, the CDR3 is TGTGCCAGCAGTACAGATCTAGGCGAGCAGTACTTC.

This clonotype was observed a few times. V is TRBV6-5 and J is TRBJ1-1; D is unresolved. V was shortened by 2 bases and J by 0 bases, with 7 bases between the two germline ends. The CDR3 has 14 residues. The germline CDR1 and CDR2 sequences are MNHEY and SVGAGI. CDR3 coding DNA: TGTGCCAGCAGTTACGGGCTGATGAACACTGAAGCTTTCTTT. It codes for CASSYGLMNTEAFF.